This paragraph reports one TCR beta chain. This clone was detected once. It lacks a known antigen. Base-call qualities are not available, and no considerably larger clone is one nucleotide away. Library creation used the immunoSEQ multiplex PCR assay. The multiplex PCR relied on a mix of 60 forward primers for TCR Vbeta segments and 13 reverse primers for TCR Jbeta segments. The CDR3 region of rearranged TCR beta genes was amplified from genomic DNA with a multiplex PCR assay. Amplified TCR beta libraries were sequenced as 87-base-pair reads on the Illumina HiSeq System. As for the original processing: A later analysis counted about 80 million unique TCR beta chains across the 670 or so repertoires, and approximately 11 million of these chains were shared by at least two donors. Raw reads were error-corrected and collapsed into unique sequences by a nearest-neighbor algorithm in which closely related sequences were merged to remove PCR and sequencing errors. V, D and J gene segments were assigned by aligning CDR3 sequences to IMGT reference sequences. For a sequence to be retained, a match of at least six nucleotides to both a V gene segment and a J gene segment was required. Rearrangements were called productive when the CDR3 lacked stop codons and stayed in frame with V and J; all others were non-productive. Following IMGT convention, CDR3 was defined as the stretch from the second conserved V-encoded cysteine up to the conserved J-encoded phenylalanine. In an earlier analysis of more than 550 of the donors, sequences lacking an unambiguous match to a single V gene segment were excluded. In an earlier analysis of approximately 560 of the donors, a V segment was called functional when productive rearrangements were above 56.7%, and segregating when the standard deviation between donors exceeded 5%. To diagnose cytomegalovirus status from the catalog of TCR beta chain sequences, a statistical classification framework was built. In a later analysis, V and J genes were assigned by comparing TCR nucleotide sequences against IMGT/GENE-DB human TR gene sequences. In a later analysis, CDR3 sequences and most-parsimonious VDJ recombination scenarios were assigned using the TCRdist pipeline. In a later analysis, each TCR beta chain was defined by its CDR3 amino acid sequence together with its V-gene family, and reads lacking a unique V-gene family were excluded. A later analysis removed several hundred highly shared, low-generation-probability nucleotide sequences to deal with suspected cross-contamination and a sequencing artifact. For each public chain, a later analysis derived a clonal expansion index from normalized ranks of inferred template counts within each repertoire. In a later analysis, generation probabilities were computed with a VDJ recombination model fitted to out-of-frame rearrangements, and the resulting probabilities were checked against IGoR. A later analysis scored TCR-TCR, TCR-HLA and TCR-CMV co-occurrence with hypergeometric tests, applying a repertoire-size bias correction to TCR pairs. False discovery rates were estimated in a later analysis by permuting HLA or CMV assignments 20 times. In a later analysis, co-occurring TCRs were grouped using DBSCAN, and TCRdist sequence similarity was added for clustering within HLA-allele-positive subsets. For co-occurrence clustering, repertoires with fewer than 30,000 or more than 120,000 public chains were excluded, along with five repertoires with anomalous nucleotide sharing. Not all clones reach the TCRdb copy of this immuneACCESS table, which keeps in-frame sequences only. Checked studies attribute under half of the gap to unresolved V genes and leave the rest unexplained. V, J and clone size derive from that table, while D and trimming were established from the DNA sequence. This sample is represented by 95,000 to 150,000 clones; more than 65% of them were singletons. The top ten constitute about 13% of the sample.

The cohort consisted of some 730 healthy bone marrow donors. At the time of sampling, every cohort member was nominally healthy, though immune exposures that went unrecorded were likely present. The donor was CMV seropositive and was included in the group of 290 or so seropositive cohort members. A peripheral blood sample was provided by each donor, and peripheral blood mononuclear cells were used for TCR beta sequencing. The Qiagen DNeasy Blood Extraction Kit was used to extract genomic DNA from the blood cell samples. These data come from a study of cytomegalovirus exposure and HLA in healthy donors (dated by TCRdb to 2015 to 2018). With regard to the full study: In an earlier analysis of roughly 500 of the donors, around 290 Gb of sequence data and 90 million to 120 million unique TCR beta sequences from about 190 million T cells were reported. An early release covering roughly 600 HLA-typed donors comprised about 320 gigabases of sequencing data and approximately 85 million unique TCR sequences. Of the roughly 410 genotyped donors, approximately 81% were placed in the genetic ancestry cluster associated with self-reported Caucasian donors. The study aimed to test whether signatures of past pathogen exposure could be identified by cataloging public T cell receptors. The T cell repertoires of 700 or so subjects were profiled by immunosequencing and related to cytomegalovirus serostatus. Along with the roughly 670-subject first cohort, a separate validation cohort of 120 different subjects was used. High-throughput TCR immunosequencing, statistical association of individual TCRs with disease status, and machine learning were combined to predict cytomegalovirus infection status. In a later analysis, previously published TCR beta repertoires from 550 to 750 donors were re-analyzed and high-resolution HLA genotyping was added so that TCR occurrence patterns could be studied. Rather than using new phenotypic data, the later analysis identified candidate immune exposures from TCR beta sequences and from how often those sequences occurred across donors. To decide whether each TCR beta V gene segment behaved as functional or pseudogenic, an earlier analysis of fewer than 750 of the donors relied on high-throughput TCR beta sequencing. Donor age, sex, ethnicity and CMV serostatus were compiled alongside the repertoire data. A later genetic analysis took genome-wide SNP genotypes for 398 of the 666 donors and used that subset as a discovery cohort. All discovery cohort repertoires had been generated using a single sequencing platform. Both class I and class II loci were covered by HLA typing, at four-digit resolution. Typing coverage differed by locus: A, B, C, DRB1 and DQB1 were typed in about 620-630 donors, DQA1 in 500 to 550, DPA1 in nearly 610, and DPB1 in 400 to 490. Four or five DR-DQ haplotypes were handled as single units for association and clustering because linkage in the cohort was strong. Across approximately 400 genotyped donors of the cohort, an average of approximately 240,000 unique TCR beta nucleotide sequences per donor were sequenced, and roughly a sixth of those sequences were non-productive. On the study overall, not on this receptor specifically: Strong co-occurrence of HLA alleles, especially DR and DQ, made assigning TCR associations to individual alleles difficult. Most CMV-associated TCR beta chains appeared to be HLA-restricted in a later analysis, and the HLA associations seemed to be driven largely by CMV exposure. A later analysis reported that several top co-occurrence clusters appeared linked to parvovirus B19, influenza, CMV and Epstein-Barr virus. Compared with equally common non-associated chains, HLA-associated TCR beta chains in a later analysis were more clonally expanded and had lower generation probabilities. A few of the identified cytomegalovirus-associated TCR beta chains were confirmed in vitro to be specific for cytomegalovirus antigens. The only immune exposure information available for the cohort was CMV serostatus. Sequencing depth was assumed to be roughly uniform across donors in the presence/absence analyses, though that assumption may not hold. Because HLA typing was missing for some donors at each locus, association tests included only the typed subset. In this cohort, only TCR beta chains were sequenced, and detectable features were limited by the absence of alpha or paired-chain data. In a later analysis, the rate of TCR association differed among HLA loci, with DRB1 alleles having the most associated TCRs and HLA-C alleles having the fewest. The sequencing pipeline was judged likely to have produced a cluster of highly shared sequence variants as a technical artifact. Most TCR sequences were seen in very few donors, while some public TCRs were found in many individuals. A further reported finding was that TCR beta sequences accurately predicted the HLA-A and HLA-B alleles for most subjects in the first cohort. An earlier analysis of 587 of the donors showed that most TCR beta V segments appeared in productive rearrangements either about 87% or about 30% of the time, which broadly matched IMGT annotations. The authors suggested that the approach could potentially be extended to other disease states and immunological phenotypes. The study listed over 150 TCR beta chains as associated with cytomegalovirus. Because counts were too low, more than 15 rarely observed V segments, including chromosome 9 orphons, were excluded from the earlier analysis of 587 of the donors. The classifier was reported to diagnose cytomegalovirus status with high specificity and sensitivity in both the original cohort and the validation cohort. A later analysis associated about 17,000 TCR beta sequences with specific HLA alleles at a false discovery rate of 0.05. V-gene and J-gene trimming of TCR beta chains was associated with a missense DCLRE1C variant in a later genetic analysis, and the association was replicated in an independent cohort. Some IMGT-functional V segments, including TRBV6-2 and TRBV6-3, could not be told apart with the 87-base-pair reads, so those segments were excluded. A later genetic analysis reported fewer N-insertions in productive TCRs among donors in an Asian-associated ancestry cluster than the approximately 670-donor mean. Linkage disequilibrium might explain the correlated functional status among segregating V segments, but an unknown experimental factor could not be ruled out.

Germline trimming amounts to 4 bases on V and 7 bases on J, with 5 as the count of junction bases outside the gene matches. The CDR3 has 13 amino acids, counting the end cysteine and phenylalanine. Here the CDR3 DNA is all that survives: 39 bases in frame from base 1. Reading the germline V gene gives CDR1 SQVTM and CDR2 ANQGSEA. The sequenced sample was PBMCs. Rearrangement joined TRBV29-1 to TRBJ1-4, with 8 bases aligning to TRBD1. The origin of this receptor is a woman between 40 and 55 years old in good health and CMV-seropositive. For the CDR3, the sequence is CSVGQGLSEKLFF. Here is the DNA: TGCAGCGTTGGACAGGGGTTAAGTGAAAAACTGTTTTTT.